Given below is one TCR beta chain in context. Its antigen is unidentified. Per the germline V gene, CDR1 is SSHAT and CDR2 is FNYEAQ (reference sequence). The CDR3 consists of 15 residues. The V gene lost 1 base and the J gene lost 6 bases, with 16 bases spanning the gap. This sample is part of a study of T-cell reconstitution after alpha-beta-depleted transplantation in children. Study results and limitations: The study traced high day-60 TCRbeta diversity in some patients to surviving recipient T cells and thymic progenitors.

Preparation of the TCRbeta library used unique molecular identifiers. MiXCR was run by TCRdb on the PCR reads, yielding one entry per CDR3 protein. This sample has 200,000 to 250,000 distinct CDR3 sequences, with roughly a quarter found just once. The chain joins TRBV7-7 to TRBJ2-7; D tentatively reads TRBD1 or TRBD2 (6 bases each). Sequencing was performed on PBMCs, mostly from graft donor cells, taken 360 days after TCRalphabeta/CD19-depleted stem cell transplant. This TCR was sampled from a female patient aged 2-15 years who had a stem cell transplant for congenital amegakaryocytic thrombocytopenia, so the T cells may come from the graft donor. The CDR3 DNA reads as TGTGCCAGCAGCTTAGGCACAGGGAGGTCGGGCGAGCAGTACTTC. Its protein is CASSLGTGRSGEQYF.